This T cell receptor (beta chain) was recorded in a study of spatial heterogeneity in lung cancer. MiXCR, applied by TCRdb to the 5' RACE reads, yields one record per CDR3 protein. The repertoire holds 110,000 or so distinct CDR3 sequences, with approximately 11% as singletons. J gave up 2 bases and V 6 bases, and 9 bases lay outside the gene matches. The CDR3 sequence is 15 residues long. CDR1 MDHEN and CDR2 SYDVKM come from the germline V gene. The sample's time point: blood at routine non-recurrence follow-up after resection. J is TRBJ2-5 and V is TRBV28, with TRBD1 matching 7 bases. Sequencing used PBMCs, obtained at follow-up. This TCR was sampled from a female donor with early-stage non-small cell lung cancer. CDR3 residues: CASSIPGQSQETQYF. In DNA, the CDR3 is TGTGCCAGCAGCATACCGGGACAGAGTCAAGAGACCCAGTACTTC. Full variable domain (outside the CDR3, taken from reference TRBV28 and TRBJ2-5): DVKVTQSSRYLVKRTGEKVFLECVQDMDHENMFWYRQDPGLGLRLIYFSYDVKMKEKGDIPEGYSVSREKKERFSLILESASTNQTSMYLCASSIPGQSQETQYFGPGTRLLVL.